The 26 T cell receptor beta chains below were found in one sample sequenced in a study of blood T cell repertoires in COVID-19. Produced via immunoSEQ multiplex PCR; TCRdb's table is partial and in-frame only. This repertoire shows 200,000 to 250,000 clones, 80% found once; its top ten account for 3.5% to 5.5%. The sequenced material came from PBMCs or T cells enriched from blood (not recorded which). These receptors were taken from a man aged 25-45 years with acute COVID-19.

V usage is TRBV5-6 and J usage is TRBJ1-6; 8 bases agree with TRBD1. Germline values: CDR1 SGHDT, CDR2 YYEEEE. This CDR3 spans 15 amino acids. V shed 0 bases, J shed 7 bases, and the junction held 3 bases outside the gene matches. For the CDR3, the DNA is TGTGCCAGCAGCTTGGATTCAGGGGGCAATTCACCCCTCCACTTT. Its protein product is CASSLDSGGNSPLHF.

V is TRBV15 and J is TRBJ1-2, with 9 bases matching TRBD1. Germline V lookup: CDR1 LNHNV, CDR2 YYDKDF (reference sequence). The CDR3 sequence is 14 residues long. V gave up 6 bases and J gave up 7 bases; unmatched junction bases: 9. The CDR3 DNA sequence: TGTGCCACCAGTAGCGGGACAGGGTTCTCTGGCTACACCTTC. It encodes CATSSGTGFSGYTF. Full variable domain (rest looked up from reference TRBV15 and TRBJ1-2): DAMVIQNPRYQVTQFGKPVTLSCSQTLNHNVMYWYQQKSSQAPKLLFHYYDKDFNNEADTPDNFQSRRPNTSFCFLDIRSPGLGDTAMYLCATSSGTGFSGYTFGSGTRLTVV.

This chain connects TRBV13 to TRBJ1-6, with D hard to call. V gave up 6 bases and J gave up 8 bases, with 14 bases separating them. From germline, CDR1 is PRHDT and CDR2 FYEKMQ (reference sequence). The CDR3 runs 14 residues. CDR3 protein: CASRLDGGHSPLHF. For the CDR3, the DNA is TGTGCCAGCAGGCTCGACGGAGGTCATTCACCCCTCCACTTT.

This sequence joins TRBV27 and TRBJ2-2; 8 bases are shared with TRBD1. The germline CDR1 and CDR2 sequences are MNHEY and SMNVEV (reference sequence). The CDR3 contains 15 residues. The junction had 4 bases not matched to a gene; V was cut back by 4 bases and J by 3 bases. The CDR3 nucleotides read TGTGCCAGCAGTTCCCGGACAGGGTACACCGGGGAGCTGTTTTTT. Its translation is CASSSRTGYTGELFF.

Points on this clone: The sample has other DNA sequences that encode this CDR3 too. The rearrangement uses TRBV28 and TRBJ1-5, with D perhaps TRBD1 (6 bases). The CDR3 is 13 amino acids. In germline, CDR1 is MDHEN, CDR2 SYDVKM. With 3 bases removed from V and 7 bases from J, the gap between germline ends came to 10 bases. CDR3 region: CASSLGGRQPQHF. The CDR3 nucleotides read TGTGCCAGCAGTTTGGGGGGGCGACAGCCCCAGCATTTT.

This chain uses TRBV19 with TRBJ1-1, with 7 bases matching TRBD1. The CDR3 length is 16 residues. V trimming: 6 bases; J trimming: 0 bases; junction bases outside the gene matches: 10. Germline CDR1 LNHDA, CDR2 SQIVND (reference sequence). The CDR3 loop is CASRDGQARLNTEAFF. CDR3 coding DNA: TGTGCCAGTAGGGATGGACAGGCGAGGCTGAACACTGAAGCTTTCTTT.

The rearrangement links TRBV12-5 to TRBJ1-5, with D maybe TRBD1 (5 bases). V was shortened by 1 base and J by 12 bases, with 22 bases between the two germline ends. Germline V gene data show CDR1 as LGHNT and CDR2 as FRNRAP. This CDR3 spans 16 amino acids. The CDR3 is CASGLGTGPPERGQHF. In nucleotides, the CDR3 is TGTGCTAGTGGTTTGGGAACAGGACCCCCCGAAAGGGGCCAGCATTTT.

The gene calls are TRBV5-6 and TRBJ2-7; 9 bases match TRBD1. This CDR3 comprises 14 residues. J lost 4 bases, V lost 4 bases, and 6 bases had no gene match. Germline values: CDR1 SGHDT, CDR2 YYEEEE. The CDR3 DNA follows: TGTGCCAGCAGCCGACAGGGGGAGGGTTACGAGCAGTACTTC. This encodes CASSRQGEGYEQYF.

V is TRBV27 and J is TRBJ2-3; 8 nucleotides agree with TRBD2. The germline CDR1 and CDR2 sequences are MNHEY and SMNVEV (reference sequence). The CDR3 consists of 16 residues. V lost 4 bases, J lost 8 bases, and 14 bases stayed unmatched. The CDR3 DNA is TGTGCCAGCAGTTCTCCCGGGGGGGCCGATGCACGTACGCAGTATTTT. It is translated as CASSSPGGADARTQYF.

The chain employs TRBV4-1 and TRBJ1-5, with D perhaps matching TRBD1 (5 bases). Germline values: CDR1 MGHRA, CDR2 YSYEKL. V was shortened by 0 bases and J by 6 bases, with 24 bases between the two germline ends. The CDR3 consists of 19 residues. The CDR3 DNA sequence: TGCGCCAGCAGCCAAGAGGGGGGAAGGATGGTCCGTGTACGTCAGCCCCAGCATTTT. Protein product: CASSQEGGRMVRVRQPQHF.

The V gene is TRBV7-9, the J gene TRBJ1-2; perhaps TRBD1 as D (6 bases). The CDR3 covers 14 residues. With 1 base removed from V and 4 bases from J, the gap between germline ends came to 10 bases. The germline gives CDR1 SEHNR, CDR2 FQNEAQ (reference sequence). Here the CDR3 reads CASSLERGFYGYTF. The CDR3 DNA reads as TGTGCCAGCAGCTTAGAAAGGGGGTTCTATGGCTACACCTTC.

The chain is built from TRBV5-4 and TRBJ1-5; D perhaps matches TRBD1 (5 bases). Germline CDR1 is SGHNT and CDR2 is YYREEE (reference sequence). Trimming cost V 4 bases and J 1 base, with 12 bases left between them. The CDR3 totals 15 residues. Written as DNA, the CDR3 is TGTGCCAGCAGCATGGGGGGGGTAAGCAATCAGCCCCAGCATTTT. As protein: CASSMGGVSNQPQHF.

The rearrangement uses TRBV30 and TRBJ1-6; 7 nucleotides align to TRBD1. The V segment lost 3 bases and the J segment 7 bases; nucleotides outside the gene matches: 6. The CDR3 extends over 14 amino acids. Germline CDR1 GTSNPN, CDR2 SVGIG (reference sequence). The CDR3, as DNA: TGTGCCTGGAGCCGACAGGGTGGGAATTCACCCCTCCACTTT. Encoded protein: CAWSRQGGNSPLHF.

The rearrangement links TRBV3-1 (or the pseudogene TRBV3-2) to TRBJ2-3, with 10 nucleotides matching TRBD2. CDR1 LGHDT and CDR2 YNNKEL come from the germline V gene (reference sequence). The CDR3 contains 16 residues. Trimming removed 4 bases from V and 3 bases from J; junction bases left unmatched: 7. Here the CDR3 DNA reads TGTGCCAGCAGCCTAATAGCGGGGGGTGGTACAGATACGCAGTATTTT. Translated: CASSLIAGGGTDTQYF.

The chain combines TRBV7-9 with TRBJ2-7; 9 bases are a match to TRBD1. CDR3 size: 12 residues. The germline V gene has CDR1 SEHNR and CDR2 FQNEAQ (reference sequence). V was clipped by 3 bases and J by 13 bases; unmatched bases: 7. This CDR3 reads CASSFAGTGSYF. The CDR3 DNA sequence: TGTGCCAGCAGCTTTGCCGGGACAGGGTCCTACTTC.

The chain recombines TRBV7-9 with TRBJ1-2; D is unclear. The ends were cut back, 1 base at V and 5 bases at J, with 8 bases in the middle. Germline lookup yields CDR1 SEHNR and CDR2 FQNEAQ (reference sequence). This CDR3 comprises 13 residues. The CDR3: CASSLGSGYGYTF. CDR3 DNA sequence: TGTGCCAGCAGCTTAGGGTCGGGTTATGGCTACACCTTC.

V usage is TRBV6-1 and J usage is TRBJ1-5; D is perhaps TRBD1 (5 bases). The CDR3 spans 13 residues. Looked up from germline, CDR1 is MNHNS and CDR2 is SASEGT. Deletions cut 3 bases from V and 9 bases from J, with 12 bases between. The CDR3: CASSENGQGPQHF. For the CDR3, the DNA is TGTGCCAGCAGTGAGAACGGCCAGGGGCCCCAGCATTTT.

This clone was detected once. The chain combines TRBV2 with TRBJ1-5; TRBD1 is a possible D gene (6 bases). CDR1 and CDR2 (germline): SNHLY, FYNNEI. The CDR3 is 19 amino acids. With 5 bases removed from V and 0 bases from J, the gap between germline ends came to 23 bases. CDR3 sequence: CASSPFPGQGRDSNQPQHF. CDR3 DNA sequence: TGTGCCAGCAGTCCCTTTCCGGGACAAGGTCGGGATAGCAATCAGCCCCAGCATTTT.

This chain joins TRBV30 and TRBJ1-3; D unresolved. Germline V gene data show CDR1 as GTSNPN and CDR2 as SVGIG (reference sequence). There are 12 residues in the CDR3. Between the trimmed V and J ends, which lost 4 bases and 8 bases, there was a span of 12 bases. CDR3 sequence (DNA): TGTGCCTGGATGGGGAGAGGATACACCATATATTTT. This sequence encodes CAWMGRGYTIYF.

J is TRBJ1-1 and V is TRBV28, with D perhaps matching TRBD1 (5 bases). The CDR3 has 14 amino acids. V lost 5 bases, J lost 1 base, and 11 bases lay in between. CDR1 is MDHEN, CDR2 SYDVKM, per germline. The chain's CDR3 is CASSIGVSNTEAFF. CDR3 coding DNA: TGTGCCAGCAGTATAGGGGTTTCGAACACTGAAGCTTTCTTT.

This CDR3 is CASSKPTPTAYNEQFF. For the CDR3, the DNA is TGTGCCAGCAGCAAACCCACTCCGACAGCCTACAATGAGCAGTTCTTC. V and J are TRBV21-1 and TRBJ2-1; the D call TRBD1 from the table was never checked on the DNA. TRBV21-1 is a listed pseudogene. The length of the CDR3 is 16 residues.

The V gene is TRBV12-3 or TRBV12-4, the J gene TRBJ2-7, with D unresolved. V shed 8 bases and J shed 5 bases, with 16 bases lying between them. CDR3 length equals 13 residues. The CDR3 coding sequence is TGTGCCAGCGGAGACCGAATCTTGGACGAGCAGTACTTC. Amino acids: CASGDRILDEQYF.

This rearrangement joins TRBV7-6 to TRBJ2-7; D perhaps matches TRBD1 (5 bases). Germline V gene data show CDR1 as SGHVS and CDR2 as FNYEAQ. V was clipped by 5 bases and J by 0 bases, with 14 bases between them. The CDR3 has 15 amino acids. Written as DNA, the CDR3 is TGTGCCAGCAGCCGCCCCCAGGACAACTCCTACGAGCAGTACTTC. Its translation: CASSRPQDNSYEQYF. Supplemented by reference TRBV7-6 and TRBJ2-7, the full variable domain reads GAGVSQSPRYKVTKRGQDVALRCDPISGHVSLYWYRQALGQGPEFLTYFNYEAQQDKSGLPNDRFSAERPEGSISTLTIQRTEQRDSAMYRCASSRPQDNSYEQYFGPGTRLTVT.

The chain recombines TRBV9 with TRBJ2-7; 7 nucleotides align to TRBD1. The CDR3 consists of 12 residues. The V and J ends lost 3 bases and 5 bases, in that order; junction bases with no gene match: 2. Germline-derived CDR1 and CDR2 are SGDLS and YYNGEE. This chain's CDR3 is CASSDRGNEQYF. The CDR3 DNA sequence: TGTGCCAGCAGCGACAGGGGAAACGAGCAGTACTTC.

This clone was counted at least ten times. The rearrangement uses TRBV10-3 and TRBJ2-6, with TRBD1 matching 7 bases. V was clipped by 3 bases and J by 0 bases; unmatched bases: 8. The CDR3 length is 18 residues. The germline gives CDR1 ENHRY, CDR2 SYGVKD. CDR3 sequence reads: CAISDPTGSPSGANVLTF. Written as DNA, the CDR3 is TGTGCCATCAGTGATCCGACAGGGAGCCCCTCTGGGGCCAACGTCCTGACTTTC.

This clone was recorded a few times. CDR3 region: CASSDREDTEAFF. Written as DNA, the CDR3 is TGTGCCAGCAGTGACAGGGAGGACACTGAAGCTTTCTTT. The genes are TRBV6-4 and TRBJ1-1; D unclear. Deletions cut 2 bases from V and 3 bases from J, with 7 bases between. The germline CDR1 and CDR2 sequences are MRHNA and SNTAGT. This CDR3 spans 13 amino acids.